What follows is one TCR beta chain and its context. The V gene lost 7 bases and the J gene lost 3 bases, with 12 bases spanning the gap. The CDR3 has 13 amino acids. Germline V gene lookup returns CDR1 MNHEY and CDR2 SVGEGT. TCRdb itself ran the RT-PCR reads through MiXCR, one entry per CDR3 protein. The sample lists about 680,000 distinct CDR3 sequences, about 14% seen once, with roughly 3.9% in the top ten. This receptor was obtained from a female donor in good health, serving as a healthy control. The rearrangement joins TRBV6-2 or TRBV6-3 to TRBJ2-5; D is ambiguous. Sample: memory CD4+ T cells from blood. The CDR3 sequence: CASKPQVEETQYF. The CDR3 nucleotides read TGTGCCAGCAAACCCCAAGTGGAAGAGACCCAGTACTTC.